The rows below give T cell receptor beta chains drawn from one sample of a study of T-cell reconstitution after alpha-beta-depleted transplantation in children. TCRdb reprocessed the PCR reads with MiXCR, giving one entry per CDR3 protein. The sample consists of some 70,000 distinct CDR3 sequences, just under 7.5% of them appearing once. Specimen: PBMCs from the stem cell graft donor, collected from the stem cell graft. Receptors originate from a human donor who donated a stem cell graft to a child with acute lymphoblastic leukemia. Each CDR3 is given with its conserved first and last residue. D genes are given only for firm matches. Rows may omit the clone size; those that give it use once, few, many or a size class.

v_gene	d_gene	j_gene	abundance	CDR3nt	CDR3aa
TRBV5-4	TRBD1	TRBJ2-7	many	TGTGCCAGCAGCCCGTGGACAGGGACCTACGAGCAGTACTTC	CASSPWTGTYEQYF
TRBV12-5	NA	TRBJ1-2	many	TGTGCTAGTGGTTTGGGGCAGGGTAGACGCTACACCTTC	CASGLGQGRRYTF
TRBV12-3/TRBV12-4	NA	TRBJ1-6	many	TGTGCCAGCAGTCCATTGGTCGGGGGCGGGCGTAATTCACCCCTCCACTTT	CASSPLVGGGRNSPLHF
TRBV29-1	NA	TRBJ2-2	NA	TGCAGCGTTGGTCCGGGCCCAGGGCCTGGGGAGCTGTTTTTT	CSVGPGPGPGELFF
TRBV2	NA	TRBJ1-6	many	TGTGCCAGCAGGTCCGGACAGCGTAATTCACCCCTCCACTTT	CASRSGQRNSPLHF
TRBV12-3/TRBV12-4	TRBD2	TRBJ2-3	many	TGTGCCAGCAGTTTATTAGCGGGGGGGCCCGGAGATACGCAGTATTTT	CASSLLAGGPGDTQYF
TRBV6-5	NA	TRBJ1-6	many	TGTGCCAGCAGTTACTCTGCAGGCCTTGGTTCACCCCTCCACTTT	CASSYSAGLGSPLHF
TRBV2	TRBD1	TRBJ2-5	NA	TGTGCCAGCAGTTATTACCGGGACAGTGAGACCCAGTACTTC	CASSYYRDSETQYF
TRBV11-2	TRBD1	TRBJ1-4	many	TGTGCCAGCACCCCGGACAGGGGGCGTGAAAAACTGTTTTTT	CASTPDRGREKLFF
TRBV12-3/TRBV12-4	NA	TRBJ1-1	NA	TGTGCCAGCAGTTTCGCTGGCACTGAAGCTTTCTTT	CASSFAGTEAFF
TRBV5-6	NA	TRBJ2-5	NA	TGTGCCATCAGCCGCGGTCTGCACTGGCAAGAGACCCAGTACTTC	CAISRGLHWQETQYF
TRBV4-3	TRBD1	TRBJ2-1	few	TGCGCCAGCAGCCCAGGGACAGGGGCTTATGAGCAGTTCTTC	CASSPGTGAYEQFF
TRBV7-3	NA	TRBJ2-3	few	TGTGCCAGCAGCCCCGACGTCGATAAGCCAGATACGCAGTATTTT	CASSPDVDKPDTQYF
TRBV5-1	TRBD2	TRBJ2-3	many	TGCGCCAGCAGCCTACCAATAGCGGGAGGCGCAGATACGCAGTATTTT	CASSLPIAGGADTQYF
TRBV4-2	NA	TRBJ1-1	NA	TGTGCCAGCACCCAGGGGTCAGGGAACACTGAAGCTTTCTTT	CASTQGSGNTEAFF
TRBV7-2	NA	TRBJ1-5	few	TGTGCCAGCAGCTGGAGGGATTATCAGCCCCAGCATTTT	CASSWRDYQPQHF
TRBV9	TRBD1	TRBJ1-2	NA	TGTGCCAGCAGCGTTGGCCGGGACAGTAACTATGGCTACACCTTC	CASSVGRDSNYGYTF
TRBV27	TRBD1	TRBJ2-1	many	TGTGCCAGCATCCCTTCCGGGACAGTGCTCAATGAGCAGTTCTTC	CASIPSGTVLNEQFF
TRBV5-1	TRBD1	TRBJ2-7	many	TGCGCCAGCAGCGCTACCGGGACAGGGATCTACGAGCAGTACTTC	CASSATGTGIYEQYF
TRBV3-1	TRBD2	TRBJ2-1	many	TGTGCCAGCAGCCAAGTCCTAGCGGCCTACAATGAGCAGTTCTTC	CASSQVLAAYNEQFF
TRBV29-1	NA	TRBJ2-1	many	TGCAGCGCCCTGGGGACTCAAGTAAACAATGAGCAGTTCTTC	CSALGTQVNNEQFF
TRBV6-2/TRBV6-3	NA	TRBJ1-1	many	TGTGCCAGCATTAAACCGGGACGGACTGAAGCTTTCTTT	CASIKPGRTEAFF
TRBV20-1	TRBD2	TRBJ2-7	NA	TGCAGTGCTAGTTACCTAGCGGGAGTTGGCGAGCAGTACTTC	CSASYLAGVGEQYF
TRBV3-1	TRBD2	TRBJ2-3	many	TGTGCCAGCAGCCAAAGTAGGACTAGCGGACAAAATACGCAGTATTTT	CASSQSRTSGQNTQYF